This TCR beta chain was profiled in a study of shared clonotypes between healthy human individuals. Points from the study as a whole: Naive subsets tended to show greater estimated richness than memory subsets. In contrast to clonotypes shared by all four donors, non-shared clonotypes had lower generation probabilities.

V was clipped by 1 base and J by 8 bases, with 20 bases between them. The V gene's germline CDR1 is SEHNR and CDR2 FQNEAQ (reference sequence). The CDR3 length is 17 residues. The table came from immunoSEQ multiplex PCR; TCRdb's copy has only in-frame clones and leaves some out. This sample yields approximately 1,500,000 clones, of which roughly 96% are seen a single time; 1.2% belongs to the top ten. Of note for this clone: What it binds is unknown.

The chain employs TRBV7-9 and TRBJ1-4, with D maybe TRBD1 (5 bases). The sample consisted of naive CD4+ T cells sorted from blood. Subset in this sample: CD45RA+ positively selected. The sequence was collected from a man aged 25-45 years in good health. CDR3 residues: CASSLGGGGGFREKLFF. In DNA form, the CDR3 reads TGTGCCAGCAGCTTAGGAGGCGGGGGAGGTTTTCGAGAAAAACTGTTTTTT. Full variable domain (rest looked up from reference TRBV7-9 and TRBJ1-4): DTGVSQNPRHKITKRGQNVTFRCDPISEHNRLYWYRQTLGQGPEFLTYFQNEAQLEKSRLLSDRFSAERPKGSFSTLEIQRTEQGDSAMYLCASSLGGGGGFREKLFFGSGTQLSVL.